What follows are 26 T cell receptor beta chains derived from one specimen sequenced in a study of OX40 agonist ivuxolimab in advanced cancers. TCRdb keeps only in-frame clones here, not all; method: immunoSEQ multiplex PCR. The repertoire holds 83,000 or so clones, with approximately 88% as singletons. The sample here was CD4+ or CD8+ T cells sorted from blood, taken in a trial of the OX40 agonist ivuxolimab. The source of these receptors is an adult with an advanced solid tumor such as melanoma, head and neck, liver or kidney cancer.

The chain employs TRBV27 and TRBJ2-4; the D call may be TRBD1 or TRBD2 (5 bases each). V was trimmed by 2 bases and J by 5 bases, leaving 13 bases between them. Germline CDR1 reads MNHEY; CDR2 reads SMNVEV (reference sequence). The CDR3 has 15 amino acids. This CDR3 is CASSLTGTAQNIQYF. CDR3 sequence (DNA): TGTGCCAGCAGTTTAACCGGGACGGCGCAAAACATTCAGTACTTC.

The rearrangement uses TRBV9 and TRBJ2-7; 8 nucleotides match TRBD1. V lost 0 bases to trimming and J lost 3 bases; unmatched junction nucleotides: 5. The CDR3 runs to 15 residues. The germline V gene encodes CDR1 SGDLS and CDR2 YYNGEE. CDR3 sequence (DNA): TGTGCCAGCAGCGTAGGGGGTACAGGGGGCTACGAGCAGTACTTC. As protein: CASSVGGTGGYEQYF.

This chain connects TRBV2 to TRBJ2-6; 8 nucleotides line up with TRBD1. With V trimmed by 6 bases and J by 2 bases, 3 bases remained unmatched. CDR1 and CDR2 from the germline V gene are SNHLY and FYNNEI. This CDR3 has 15 residues. This CDR3 is CASRETGAGANVLTF. The CDR3 DNA sequence: TGTGCCAGCAGAGAGACAGGGGCTGGGGCCAACGTCCTGACTTTC.

The V and J genes are TRBV7-2 and TRBJ1-1; D is possibly TRBD1 (6 bases). Germline V gene sequence: CDR1 SGHTA, CDR2 FQGNSA. This CDR3 spans 15 amino acids. Trimming took 5 bases from V and 4 from J, leaving 17 bases between them. CDR3: CASSDEPQGGTEAFF. The CDR3 region has the DNA TGTGCCAGCAGCGACGAACCACAGGGTGGCACTGAAGCTTTCTTT.

This chain links TRBV5-4 with TRBJ1-1; 8 bases agree with TRBD1. The V gene end was trimmed by 3 bases and the J gene end by 1 base; junction bases not matched to a gene: 2. The CDR3 extends over 14 amino acids. The germline V gene has CDR1 SGHNT and CDR2 YYREEE (reference sequence). The CDR3 loop is CASSYGQGNTEAFF. The CDR3 region has the DNA TGTGCCAGCAGCTATGGACAGGGGAACACTGAAGCTTTCTTT.

The rearrangement joins TRBV6-5 to TRBJ2-1; D assignment may be TRBD1 or TRBD2 (5 bases each). There are 13 residues in the CDR3. Deletions cut 6 bases from V and 6 bases from J, with 12 bases between. CDR1 and CDR2 (germline): MNHEY, SVGAGI. As DNA, the CDR3 is TGTGCCAGCAGCTGGGGACCAGCCAATGAGCAGTTCTTC. It is translated as CASSWGPANEQFF.

The chain combines TRBV4-2 with TRBJ1-1; no definite D call. CDR1 is LGHNA and CDR2 is YNFKEQ in the germline V gene. V lost 4 bases and J 5 bases, leaving 14 bases between the germline ends. CDR3 length: 14 amino acids. This CDR3 is CASSLGGFRTEAFF. The CDR3 nucleotides read TGTGCCAGCAGCCTGGGAGGGTTTAGGACTGAAGCTTTCTTT.

The chain couples TRBV12-5 to TRBJ2-2; 8 bases are a match to TRBD1. Germline assignment: CDR1 LGHNT and CDR2 FRNRAP. V trimming: 3 bases; J trimming: 5 bases; junction bases outside the gene matches: 14. The CDR3 loop spans 18 amino acids. The CDR3, as DNA: TGTGCTAGTGGTTTCTCGACAGGGGTGTCTTTGGTGACCGGGGAGCTGTTTTTT. Amino acid sequence: CASGFSTGVSLVTGELFF.

This clone has only a few counts. The chain is built from TRBV10-2 and TRBJ1-1; possible D gene TRBD1, 5 bases. CDR1 WSHSY and CDR2 SAAADI come from the germline V gene. V shed 8 bases and J shed 2 bases, with 6 bases lying between them. This CDR3 has 11 amino acids. The CDR3, as DNA: TGCGCCAGCCAGGGAAACACTGAAGCTTTCTTT. The encoded protein is CASQGNTEAFF.

The chain combines TRBV29-1 with TRBJ2-5; TRBD1 might be the D (5 bases). Germline assignment: CDR1 SQVTM and CDR2 ANQGSEA. The CDR3 covers 15 residues. Trimming shortened V by 5 bases and J by 5 bases, and 21 bases separated the two germline ends. Here the CDR3 reads CSVWGTWSVGETQYF. The CDR3 nucleotides read TGCAGCGTTTGGGGCACTTGGTCGGTTGGGGAGACCCAGTACTTC.

This rearrangement joins TRBV30 to TRBJ2-5; 8 nucleotides align to TRBD2. V was pared by 2 bases and J by 5 bases, with 10 bases of the junction left unmatched. The CDR3 has 15 residues. Germline values: CDR1 GTSNPN, CDR2 SVGIG (reference sequence). CDR3 protein: CAWSPSGGPGETQYF. The CDR3, as DNA: TGTGCCTGGAGTCCAAGCGGGGGTCCTGGGGAGACCCAGTACTTC.

This clone was seen only once. This chain links TRBV5-1 with TRBJ2-1, with 9 bases matching TRBD2. With V trimmed by 4 bases and J by 0 bases, 11 bases remained unmatched. CDR1 is SGHRS and CDR2 is YFSETQ in the germline V gene. The CDR3 covers 18 residues. CDR3 loop: CASSRTSASPASYNEQFF. The CDR3 region has the DNA TGCGCCAGCAGCCGGACTAGCGCCTCGCCGGCCTCCTACAATGAGCAGTTCTTC.

A note on this clone: The same CDR3 is also encoded by other DNA sequences in this sample. The CDR3 region has the DNA TGTGCCAGCAGCGTAGCAGGGAACACTGAAGCTTTCTTT. Translated: CASSVAGNTEAFF. The rearrangement uses TRBV9 and TRBJ1-1; D ambiguous. Germline CDR1 and CDR2: SGDLS and YYNGEE. V was pared by 0 bases and J by 1 base, with 4 bases between. The CDR3 consists of 13 residues.

The chain carries TRBV13 and TRBJ1-3, with TRBD1 matching over 9 bases. Germline CDR1 PRHDT, CDR2 FYEKMQ (reference sequence). This CDR3 comprises 15 residues. Trimming removed 3 bases from V and 6 bases from J; junction bases left unmatched: 6. CDR3 sequence reads: CASSFGDRDVNTIYF. In nucleotides, the CDR3 is TGTGCCAGCAGCTTCGGGGACAGGGACGTAAACACCATATATTTT.

The chain combines TRBV7-9 with TRBJ1-3; D unresolved. V dropped 4 bases and J dropped 0 bases, with 16 bases sitting between them. From germline, CDR1 is SEHNR and CDR2 FQNEAQ (reference sequence). This CDR3 spans 17 amino acids. CDR3 bases: TGTGCCAGCAGCTCTGGCAGGCAGAAAAGCTCTGGAAACACCATATATTTT. It translates to CASSSGRQKSSGNTIYF.

The J gene is TRBJ1-2, the V gene TRBV7-9; possible D gene TRBD1, 5 bases. Trimming cost V 0 bases and J 8 bases, with 22 bases left between them. Germline loops: CDR1 SEHNR, CDR2 FQNEAQ (reference sequence). The CDR3 has 17 residues. This chain's CDR3 is CASSLAQLGGLRTGYTF. The CDR3 nucleotides are TGTGCCAGCAGCTTAGCGCAGTTGGGGGGATTGAGAACGGGCTACACCTTC.

This rearrangement joins TRBV29-1 to TRBJ2-7; TRBD1 or TRBD2 may be the D gene (5 bases each). With 2 bases removed from V and 7 bases from J, the gap between germline ends came to 15 bases. The CDR3 spans 13 residues. The germline V gene encodes CDR1 SQVTM and CDR2 ANQGSEA. CDR3 residues: CSVERGATGEQYF. The CDR3 DNA is TGCAGCGTTGAACGAGGGGCAACGGGGGAGCAGTACTTC.

The V gene is TRBV19, the J gene TRBJ2-5; TRBD1 might be the D (6 bases). Germline V gene sequence: CDR1 LNHDA, CDR2 SQIVND (reference sequence). The CDR3 covers 16 residues. The V end lost 3 bases, the J end lost 3 bases, and 17 bases lay between the germline ends. DNA of the CDR3: TGTGCCAGTAGTATTCGCGCGATGGCAGGGGAAGAGACCCAGTACTTC. Its protein product is CASSIRAMAGEETQYF. Full variable domain (rest looked up from reference TRBV19 and TRBJ2-5): DGGITQSPKYLFRKEGQNVTLSCEQNLNHDAMYWYRQDPGQGLRLIYYSQIVNDFQKGDIAEGYSVSREKKESFPLTVTSAQKNPTAFYLCASSIRAMAGEETQYFGPGTRLLVL.

The rearrangement joins TRBV7-9 to TRBJ2-7, with D possibly matching TRBD2 (5 bases). The germline V gene has CDR1 SEHNR and CDR2 FQNEAQ (reference sequence). V was clipped by 2 bases and J by 5 bases, with 7 bases between them. The CDR3 has 12 residues. CDR3 nucleotides: TGTGCCAGCAGCTTAATCGGGGACGAGCAGTACTTC. This encodes CASSLIGDEQYF.

V gene TRBV5-6 combines with J gene TRBJ1-5; 10 bases are shared with TRBD1. This CDR3 is 16 amino acids long. In germline, CDR1 is SGHDT, CDR2 YYEEEE. The junction had 11 bases not matched to a gene; V was cut back by 4 bases and J by 7 bases. This CDR3 reads CASSAGGTGEGQPQHF. The CDR3 DNA is TGTGCCAGCAGCGCTGGGGGGACAGGGGAGGGACAGCCCCAGCATTTT.

This sequence joins TRBV19 and TRBJ2-5; unclear D gene. Germline V lookup: CDR1 LNHDA, CDR2 SQIVND (reference sequence). The ends were cut back, 3 bases at V and 5 bases at J, with 13 bases in the middle. CDR3 length: 14 amino acids. The DNA of the CDR3 is TGTGCCAGTAGTATTGGTTTAGACACGGAGACCCAGTACTTC. This translates into CASSIGLDTETQYF.

CDR3 amino acids: CASSSVGGYEQYF. Here the CDR3 DNA reads TGCGCCAGCAGCTCGGTGGGGGGCTACGAGCAGTACTTC. This sequence joins TRBV5-1 and TRBJ2-7, with TRBD2 as a possible D gene (6 bases). The CDR3 loop spans 13 amino acids. Trimming removed 3 bases from V and 3 bases from J, with 10 bases in between. CDR1 is SGHRS and CDR2 is YFSETQ in the germline V gene.

V gene TRBV9 combines with J gene TRBJ1-2; no reliable D call. Germline assignment: CDR1 SGDLS and CDR2 YYNGEE. With 0 bases removed from V and 5 bases from J, the gap between germline ends came to 14 bases. The CDR3 has 15 amino acids. CDR3 sequence reads: CASSVASRQTYGYTF. The CDR3 coding sequence is TGTGCCAGCAGCGTAGCGAGTAGGCAGACTTATGGCTACACCTTC.

The rearrangement links TRBV4-1 to TRBJ1-3; the D gene is possibly TRBD1 (6 bases). Germline CDR1 is MGHRA and CDR2 is YSYEKL. The CDR3 consists of 17 residues. V shed 0 bases and J shed 4 bases, with 16 bases lying between them. CDR3 protein: CASSQDFRGGLGNTIYF. In DNA, the CDR3 is TGCGCCAGCAGCCAAGATTTTCGCGGGGGCTTGGGAAACACCATATATTTT.

This clone was counted only a few times. This rearrangement joins TRBV9 to TRBJ1-2, with D maybe TRBD1 (5 bases). CDR3 size: 14 residues. Germline CDR1 SGDLS, CDR2 YYNGEE. Trimming cost V 2 bases and J 0 bases, with 8 bases left between them. In DNA, the CDR3 is TGTGCCAGCAGCGTCGACAGCCCTAACTATGGCTACACCTTC. This sequence encodes CASSVDSPNYGYTF.

The chain couples TRBV19 to TRBJ2-1, with D uncertain. This CDR3 spans 14 amino acids. Trimming shortened V by 10 bases and J by 0 bases, and 13 bases separated the two germline ends. Germline V gene lookup returns CDR1 LNHDA and CDR2 SQIVND (reference sequence). The CDR3 is CATKRQFSYNEQFF. DNA for the CDR3: TGTGCCACTAAGCGACAATTCTCCTACAATGAGCAGTTCTTC.